These 16 T cell receptor beta chains originate from one sample sequenced in a study of tissue T cells after allogeneic stem cell transplantation. Time point noted: mouse harvest day 14 after allogeneic transplant. Mouse grafts combined 10^7 T-cell-depleted bone marrow cells with 10^6 splenic CD5+ T cells. Sequenced by immunoSEQ multiplex PCR; TCRdb stores in-frame clones only, minus some. Among over 2,500 clones listed, around 47% were seen once. Sequencing was performed on gut tissue. The receptor set was obtained from a female BALB/c mouse given C57BL/6 T cells with graft-versus-host disease after an allogeneic hematopoietic cell transplant.

As regards this clone: The germline and genes are mouse ones. The sequenced fragment ends 1 residue before the CDR3 boundary, so the rest is inferred from the germline J gene. The chain combines TRBV5 with TRBJ1-1; D uncertain. The CDR3 totals 14 residues. From germline, CDR1 is LGHNA and CDR2 YNLKQL (reference sequence). V was pared by 1 base and J by 8 bases, with 14 bases between. The part of the CDR3 DNA that was read is TGTGCCAGCAGCCAAGGCCAGTCGGGCTGGGAAGTCTTC. Protein sequence: CASSQGQSGWEVF. The entire CDR3 protein is CASSQGQSGWEVFF.

Turning to this clone: Gene labels here are mouse ones. The observed sequence ends 1 residue before the CDR3 terminus, with the missing tail filled in from the germline J gene. J is TRBJ1-1 and V is TRBV13-2; D not resolved. The CDR3 has 11 amino acids. V lost 1 base and J 8 bases, leaving 6 bases between the germline ends. The germline CDR1 and CDR2 sequences are NNHNN and SYGAGS (reference sequence). CDR3 DNA (partial): TGTGCCAGCGGTGATAGGAGGGAAGTCTTC. Its translation: CASGDRREVF. The CDR3 in full is CASGDRREVFF.

This clone was observed a single time. The gene names given are mouse names. With the read ending 1 residue before the CDR3 end, the germline J gene is used to fill in that end. This sequence joins TRBV29 and TRBJ2-1, with 9 bases that match TRBD2. The junction had 6 bases not matched to a gene; V was cut back by 8 bases and J by 7 bases. CDR1 and CDR2 (germline): MSHET, SYDVDS. CDR3 length: 13 residues. Partial CDR3 DNA: TGTGCTAGCCGCTTGGGGGGGCCGGCTGAGCAGTTC. Encoded protein: CASRLGGPAEQF. The full-length CDR3 reads as CASRLGGPAEQFF.

This clone was counted only a few times. Germline and genes: mouse. The read ends 1 residue shy of where the CDR3 ends; the end is completed using the germline J gene. The V and J genes are TRBV14 and TRBJ1-3; TRBD1 agrees at 9 bases. There are 15 residues in the CDR3. The junction had 1 base not matched to a gene; V was cut back by 3 bases and J by 0 bases. Germline assignment: CDR1 SGHDT and CDR2 FRDEAV. The part of the CDR3 DNA that was read is TGTGCCAGCAGTTGGGACAGGGATTCTGGAAATACGCTCTAT. This sequence encodes CASSWDRDSGNTLY. The CDR3 in full is CASSWDRDSGNTLYF.

Comments on this clone: Gene names refer to mouse genes. The sequence runs out 1 residue before the end of the CDR3; the remainder is reconstructed from the germline J gene. This chain uses TRBV29 with TRBJ2-7; 8 bases map to TRBD1. Trimming cost V 4 bases and J 3 bases; bases outside gene matches: 2. Germline CDR1 reads MSHET; CDR2 reads SYDVDS. This CDR3 is 13 amino acids long. The CDR3 region is CASSSGTGYEQYF. The CDR3 bases that were read are TGTGCTAGCAGTTCCGGGACAGGCTATGAACAGTAC.

Details on this clone: The genes and germline here are from mouse. CDR3 region: CAWSFDSSGNTLYF. The part of the CDR3 DNA that was read is TGTGCCTGGAGTTTCGACAGTTCTGGAAATACGCTCTAT. V and J are TRBV31 and TRBJ1-3; maybe TRBD1 (5 bases). The CDR3 is cut off 1 residue early in the read; its end comes from the germline J gene. Per germline, CDR1 GKSSPN and CDR2 SITVG. With 2 bases removed from V and 0 bases from J, the gap between germline ends came to 8 bases. This CDR3 is 14 amino acids long.

This clone appeared a few times. The genes and germline here are from mouse. Read coverage stops 1 residue before the CDR3 terminus; the germline J gene supplies the remainder. This rearrangement joins TRBV13-1 to TRBJ2-7; TRBD1 is a possible D gene (5 bases). Trimming stripped 2 bases from V and 1 base from J, with 7 bases between. The CDR3 length is 13 residues. Germline lookup yields CDR1 NSHNY and CDR2 SYGAGN. The CDR3 protein is CASSEDRSYEQYF. The sequenced CDR3 bases are TGTGCCAGCAGTGAAGACAGATCCTATGAACAGTAC.

This clone turned up a few times. The genes are named according to mouse. Coverage ceases 1 residue before the CDR3 finishes, and the germline J gene fills in the end. This chain joins TRBV29 and TRBJ2-1; D gene unclear. The CDR3 runs 13 residues. Trimming shortened V by 3 bases and J by 1 base, and 4 bases separated the two germline ends. CDR1 and CDR2 from the germline V gene are MSHET and SYDVDS. Partial CDR3 DNA: TGTGCTAGCAGTTTCCAGAACTATGCTGAGCAGTTC. Protein sequence: CASSFQNYAEQF. The entire CDR3 reads CASSFQNYAEQFF.

Concerning this clone itself: The gene names here belong to mouse. The read terminates 1 residue before the CDR3 end, so the remaining end is supplied by the germline J gene. The chain couples TRBV19 to TRBJ1-1; D might be TRBD1 (5 bases). Germline assignment: CDR1 FNHDT and CDR2 SITEND (reference sequence). Trimming took off 2 bases at V and 0 bases at J, with 8 bases between the two ends. This CDR3 region has 14 residues. The CDR3: CASSIDRTNTEVFF. Partial CDR3 DNA: TGTGCCAGCAGTATCGACAGAACAAACACAGAAGTCTTC.

Of note for this clone: All gene names here are mouse names. The CDR3 goes on 1 residue after the read ends, and that part is filled in from the germline J gene. The rearrangement joins TRBV12-2 to TRBJ2-5; D unclear. The CDR3 has 11 amino acids. Germline V lookup: CDR1 SGHLS, CDR2 HYDKME. Trimming removed 4 bases at V and 5 bases at J, with 6 bases between. The sequenced part of the CDR3 DNA is TGTGCCAGCTCCCTTACAGACACCCAGTAC. Translation: CASSLTDTQY. Given in full, the CDR3 is CASSLTDTQYF.

For this clone: Mouse germline and gene names are used. The read falls 1 residue short of the CDR3 end, and the missing part is taken from the germline J gene. This chain connects TRBV12-2 to TRBJ2-5; 12 bases are a match to TRBD2. The V segment lost 1 base and the J segment 1 base; nucleotides outside the gene matches: 2. This CDR3 is 16 amino acids long. Looked up from germline, CDR1 is SGHLS and CDR2 is HYDKME. CDR3 sequence reads: CASSLGTGGYQDTQYF. The sequenced part of the CDR3 DNA is TGTGCCAGCTCTCTTGGGACTGGGGGGTACCAAGACACCCAGTAC.

Concerning this clone itself: Each gene name is a mouse one. The read falls 1 residue short of the CDR3 end, and the missing part is taken from the germline J gene. The gene calls are TRBV26 and TRBJ2-2, with 11 bases matching TRBD1. CDR3 length equals 15 residues. CDR1 is KGHPV and CDR2 is FQNQEV in the germline V gene (reference sequence). Trimming took 6 bases from V and 2 from J; bases not matched to a gene: 2. The chain's CDR3 is CASSWTGGNTGQLYF. CDR3 bases read: TGTGCCAGCAGCTGGACAGGGGGCAACACCGGGCAGCTCTAC.

With regard to this clone: Germline and genes here are mouse. The read finishes 1 residue shy of the CDR3 end, and the germline J gene is used to complete it. The J gene is TRBJ1-3, the V gene TRBV26; 9 nucleotides align to TRBD1. The CDR3 length is 14 residues. The germline V gene encodes CDR1 KGHPV and CDR2 FQNQEV (reference sequence). V lost 5 bases to trimming and J lost 3 bases; unmatched junction nucleotides: 2. CDR3: CASSSDRGGNTLYF. The sequenced part of the CDR3 DNA is TGTGCCAGCAGTTCGGACAGGGGTGGAAATACGCTCTAT.

In regard to this clone: Gene names refer to mouse genes. The read gets to within 1 residue of the CDR3 end, and the germline J gene fills in the rest. The J gene is TRBJ1-1, the V gene TRBV13-3, with D tentatively TRBD1 (6 bases). Germline assignment: CDR1 NNHDY and CDR2 SYVADS. V was pared by 0 bases and J by 0 bases, with 9 bases between. This CDR3 region has 15 residues. The CDR3 spells CASSDGGAANTEVFF. Incomplete CDR3 DNA: TGTGCCAGCAGTGATGGGGGGGCTGCAAACACAGAAGTCTTC.

Concerning this clone itself: Germline and genes here are mouse. With the read ending 1 residue before the CDR3 end, the germline J gene is used to fill in that end. This sequence joins TRBV3 and TRBJ2-3; 8 nucleotides agree with TRBD2. The CDR3 spans 15 residues. In germline, CDR1 is SNHLY, CDR2 FYNGKV (reference sequence). Germline trimming cut 5 bases from V and 0 bases from J; bases unmatched to any gene: 4. The CDR3 spells CASSRGLGSAETLYF. CDR3 DNA (partial): TGTGCCAGCAGCCGCGGACTGGGTAGTGCAGAAACGCTGTAT. The full variable domain, completed using reference TRBV3 and TRBJ2-3, is GPKVLQIPSHQIIDMGQMVTLNCDPVSNHLYFYWYKQILGQQMEFLVNFYNGKVMEKSKLFKDQFSVERPDGSYFTLKIQPTALEDSAVYFCASSRGLGSAETLYFGSGTRLTVL.

This clone turned up a few times. Genes and germline are mouse. Sequencing ends 1 residue short of the CDR3 end; the germline J gene provides the rest. V and J are TRBV13-2 and TRBJ2-7; the match to TRBD1 covers 7 bases. In germline, CDR1 is NNHNN, CDR2 SYGAGS (reference sequence). V was pared by 4 bases and J by 0 bases, with 1 base of the junction left unmatched. The CDR3 extends over 13 amino acids. The sequenced CDR3 bases are TGTGCCAGCGGTCGGGACAGCTCCTATGAACAGTAC. Translation gives CASGRDSSYEQY. In full, the CDR3 reads CASGRDSSYEQYF.